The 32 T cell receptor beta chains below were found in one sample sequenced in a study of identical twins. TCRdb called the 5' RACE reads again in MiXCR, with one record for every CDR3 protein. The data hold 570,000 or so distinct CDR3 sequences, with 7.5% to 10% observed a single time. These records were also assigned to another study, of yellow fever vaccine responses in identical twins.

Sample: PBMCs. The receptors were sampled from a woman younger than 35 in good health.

The CDR3 here is CASSFPTYEQYF. CDR3 nucleotide sequence: TGTGCCAGCAGTTTCCCTACCTACGAGCAGTACTTC. The V call is TRBV6-2 or TRBV6-3, the J call TRBJ2-7, with D uncertain. The CDR3 has 12 residues. CDR1 is MNHEY, CDR2 SVGEGT, per germline. Trimming stripped 4 bases from V and 2 bases from J, with 6 bases between.

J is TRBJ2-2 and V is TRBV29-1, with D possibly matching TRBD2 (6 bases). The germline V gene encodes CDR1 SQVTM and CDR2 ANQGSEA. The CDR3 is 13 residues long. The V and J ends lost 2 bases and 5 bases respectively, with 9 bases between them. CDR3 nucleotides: TGCAGCGTTGAAACGGGGGATACCGGGGAGCTGTTTTTT. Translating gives CSVETGDTGELFF.

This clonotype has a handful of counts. The CDR3 protein is CASSQDMGDTQYF. DNA for the CDR3: TGCGCCAGCAGCCAAGATATGGGGGATACGCAGTATTTT. The genes are TRBV4-3 and TRBJ2-3; D gene unclear. The CDR3 spans 13 residues. Per germline, CDR1 LGHNA and CDR2 YSLEER. The ends were cut back, 0 bases at V and 6 bases at J, with 7 bases in the middle.

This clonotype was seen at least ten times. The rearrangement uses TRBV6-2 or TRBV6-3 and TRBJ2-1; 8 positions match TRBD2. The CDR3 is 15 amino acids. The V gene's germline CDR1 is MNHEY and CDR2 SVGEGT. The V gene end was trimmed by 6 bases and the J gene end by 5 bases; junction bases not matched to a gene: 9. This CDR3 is CASSSPAGENNEQFF. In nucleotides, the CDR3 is TGTGCCAGCAGCTCCCCAGCGGGAGAAAACAATGAGCAGTTCTTC.

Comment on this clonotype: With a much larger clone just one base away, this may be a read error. DNA for the CDR3: TGCGCCAGCAGATCCTGGGACAGGGGGCATTACGAGCAGTACTTC. Its translation: CASRSWDRGHYEQYF. The chain recombines TRBV5-1 with TRBJ2-7, with 12 bases that match TRBD1. This CDR3 region has 15 residues. The germline CDR1 and CDR2 sequences are SGHRS and YFSETQ. The V gene end was trimmed by 5 bases and the J gene end by 4 bases; junction bases not matched to a gene: 7.

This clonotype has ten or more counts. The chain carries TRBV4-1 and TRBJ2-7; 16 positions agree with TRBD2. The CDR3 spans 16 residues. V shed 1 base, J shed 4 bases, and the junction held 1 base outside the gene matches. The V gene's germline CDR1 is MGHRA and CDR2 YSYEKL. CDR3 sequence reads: CASSQAGLAGGYEQYF. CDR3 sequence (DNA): TGCGCCAGCAGCCAAGCGGGACTAGCGGGAGGGTACGAGCAGTACTTC.

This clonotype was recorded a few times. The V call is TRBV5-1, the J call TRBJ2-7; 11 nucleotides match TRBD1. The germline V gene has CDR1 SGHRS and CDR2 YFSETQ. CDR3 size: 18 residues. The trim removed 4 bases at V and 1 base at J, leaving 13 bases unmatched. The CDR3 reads CASSLWGSGTGGSYEQYF. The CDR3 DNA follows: TGCGCCAGCAGCCTGTGGGGCTCCGGGACAGGGGGATCCTACGAGCAGTACTTC.

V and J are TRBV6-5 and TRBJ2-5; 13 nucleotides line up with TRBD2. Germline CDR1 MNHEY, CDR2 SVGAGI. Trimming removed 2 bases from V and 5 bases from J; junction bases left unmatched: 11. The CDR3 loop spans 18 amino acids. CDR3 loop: CASSYRGTSGISRETQYF. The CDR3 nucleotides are TGTGCCAGCAGTTACAGGGGGACTAGCGGGATCTCCCGGGAGACCCAGTACTTC.

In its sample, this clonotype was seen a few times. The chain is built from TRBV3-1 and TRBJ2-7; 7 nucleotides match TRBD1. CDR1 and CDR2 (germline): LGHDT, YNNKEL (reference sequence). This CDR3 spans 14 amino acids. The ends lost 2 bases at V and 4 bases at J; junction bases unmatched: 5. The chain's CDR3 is CASSQPGQTYEQYF. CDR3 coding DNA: TGTGCCAGCAGCCAACCGGGACAGACTTACGAGCAGTACTTC.

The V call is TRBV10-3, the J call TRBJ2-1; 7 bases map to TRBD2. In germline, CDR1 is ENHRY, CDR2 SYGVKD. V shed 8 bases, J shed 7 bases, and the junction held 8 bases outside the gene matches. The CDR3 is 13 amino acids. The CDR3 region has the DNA TGTGCCATCTCGGCGGGAGCTGAAAATGAGCAGTTCTTC. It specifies CAISAGAENEQFF.

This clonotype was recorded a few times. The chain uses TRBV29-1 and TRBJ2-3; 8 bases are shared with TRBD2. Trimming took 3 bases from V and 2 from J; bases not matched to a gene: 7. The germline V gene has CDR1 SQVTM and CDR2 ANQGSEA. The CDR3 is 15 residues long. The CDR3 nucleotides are TGCAGCGTTGACCAACTAGCGGAGTTCACAGATACGCAGTATTTT. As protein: CSVDQLAEFTDTQYF.

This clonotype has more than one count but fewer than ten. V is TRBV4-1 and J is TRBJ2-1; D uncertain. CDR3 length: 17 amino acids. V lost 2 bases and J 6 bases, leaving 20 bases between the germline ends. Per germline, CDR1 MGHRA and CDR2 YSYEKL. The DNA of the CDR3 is TGCGCCAGCAGCCAAACCTCAAAGGGAATTCTTTCCAATGAGCAGTTCTTC. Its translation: CASSQTSKGILSNEQFF.

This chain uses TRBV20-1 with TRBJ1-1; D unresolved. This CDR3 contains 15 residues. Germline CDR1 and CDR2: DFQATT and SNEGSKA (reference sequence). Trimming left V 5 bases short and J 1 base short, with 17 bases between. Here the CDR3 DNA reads TGCAGTGCTGGGATATCTGGACGCCAGAACACTGAAGCTTTCTTT. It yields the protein CSAGISGRQNTEAFF.

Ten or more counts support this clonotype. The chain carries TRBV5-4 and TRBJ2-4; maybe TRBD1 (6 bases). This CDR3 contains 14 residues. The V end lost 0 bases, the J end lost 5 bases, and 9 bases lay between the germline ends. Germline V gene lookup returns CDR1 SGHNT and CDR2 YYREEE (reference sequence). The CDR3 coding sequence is TGTGCCAGCAGCTTGGAGGCAGGGGAAAACATTCAGTACTTC. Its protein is CASSLEAGENIQYF.

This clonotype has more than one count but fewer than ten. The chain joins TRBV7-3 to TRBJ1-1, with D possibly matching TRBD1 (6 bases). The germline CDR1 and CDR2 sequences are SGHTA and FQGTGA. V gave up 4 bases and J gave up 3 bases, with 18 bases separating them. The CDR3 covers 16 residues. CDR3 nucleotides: TGTGCCAGCAGCTCTCAAACGTTTAGGGGGGACACTGAAGCTTTCTTT. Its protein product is CASSSQTFRGDTEAFF.

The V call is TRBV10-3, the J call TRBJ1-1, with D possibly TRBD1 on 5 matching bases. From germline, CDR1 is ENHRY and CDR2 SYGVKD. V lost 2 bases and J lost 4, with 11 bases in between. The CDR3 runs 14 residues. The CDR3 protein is CAISEAQRGTEAFF. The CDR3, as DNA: TGTGCCATCAGTGAGGCCCAGAGGGGCACTGAAGCTTTCTTT.

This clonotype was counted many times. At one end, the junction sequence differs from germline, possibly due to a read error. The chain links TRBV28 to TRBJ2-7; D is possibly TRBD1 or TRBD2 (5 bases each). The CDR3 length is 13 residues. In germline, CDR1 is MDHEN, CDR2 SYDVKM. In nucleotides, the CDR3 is TGCGCCAGCAGCCCGGGACGGTCCTACGAGCAGTACTTC. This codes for CASSPGRSYEQYF. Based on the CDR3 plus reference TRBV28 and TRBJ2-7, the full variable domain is DVKVTQSSRYLVKRTGEKVFLECVQDMDHENMFWYRQDPGLGLRLIYFSYDVKMKEKGDIPEGYSVSREKKERFSLILESASTNQTSMYLCASSPGRSYEQYFGPGTRLTVT.

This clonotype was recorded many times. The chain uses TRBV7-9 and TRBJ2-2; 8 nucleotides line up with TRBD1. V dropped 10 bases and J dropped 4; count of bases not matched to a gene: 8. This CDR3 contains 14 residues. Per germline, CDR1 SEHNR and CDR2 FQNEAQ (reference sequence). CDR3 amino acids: CATEGTGITGELFF. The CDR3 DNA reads TGTGCCACCGAGGGGACAGGTATCACCGGGGAGCTGTTTTTT. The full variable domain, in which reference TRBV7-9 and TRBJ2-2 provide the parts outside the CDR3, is DTGVSQNPRHKITKRGQNVTFRCDPISEHNRLYWYRQTLGQGPEFLTYFQNEAQLEKSRLLSDRFSAERPKGSFSTLEIQRTEQGDSAMYLCATEGTGITGELFFGEGSRLTVL.

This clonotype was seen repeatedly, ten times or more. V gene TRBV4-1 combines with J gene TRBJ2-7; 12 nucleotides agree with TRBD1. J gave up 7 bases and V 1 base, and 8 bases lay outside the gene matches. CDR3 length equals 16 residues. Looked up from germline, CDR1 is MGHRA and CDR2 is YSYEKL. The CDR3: CASSQGPGQGAREQYF. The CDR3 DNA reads TGCGCCAGCAGCCAAGGACCGGGACAGGGGGCAAGGGAGCAGTACTTC.

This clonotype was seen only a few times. The chain's CDR3 is CASSQDRYGGTDTQYF. CDR3 sequence (DNA): TGCGCCAGCAGCCAAGATCGATACGGGGGCACAGATACGCAGTATTTT. This chain uses TRBV4-3 with TRBJ2-3; tentatively, D is TRBD2 (5 bases). Germline V gene data show CDR1 as LGHNA and CDR2 as YSLEER. The CDR3 spans 16 residues. V lost 0 bases, J lost 1 base, and 11 bases lay in between.

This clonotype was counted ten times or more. In nucleotides, the CDR3 is TGTGCCAGCAGTTTGTCTAGCGGGAGGGTGGATACGCAGTATTTT. It encodes CASSLSSGRVDTQYF. The V and J genes are TRBV12-3 or TRBV12-4 and TRBJ2-3, with 12 positions matching TRBD2. The CDR3 is 15 amino acids. The V gene end was trimmed by 3 bases and the J gene end by 6 bases; junction bases not matched to a gene: 4.

CDR3: CSAGLSGKNIQYF. CDR3 DNA sequence: TGCAGTGCTGGGCTTAGCGGAAAAAACATTCAGTACTTC. The chain recombines TRBV20-1 with TRBJ2-4; TRBD2 is a possible D gene (6 bases). The V gene's germline CDR1 is DFQATT and CDR2 SNEGSKA (reference sequence). CDR3 length: 13 amino acids. Trimming pared 5 bases from V and 4 bases from J, leaving 12 bases between.

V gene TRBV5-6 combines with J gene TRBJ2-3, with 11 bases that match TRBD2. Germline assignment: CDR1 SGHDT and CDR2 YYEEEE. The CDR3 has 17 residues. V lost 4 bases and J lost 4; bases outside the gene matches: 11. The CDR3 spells CASSNRIPGLAADTQYF. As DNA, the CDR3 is TGTGCCAGCAGCAACCGGATTCCGGGACTAGCGGCAGATACGCAGTATTTT.

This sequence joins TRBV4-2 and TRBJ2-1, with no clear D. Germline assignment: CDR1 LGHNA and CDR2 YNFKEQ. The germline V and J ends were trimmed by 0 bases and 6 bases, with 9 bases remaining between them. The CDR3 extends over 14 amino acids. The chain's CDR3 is CASSQDLEANEQFF. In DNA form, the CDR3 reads TGTGCCAGCAGCCAAGATCTTGAGGCCAATGAGCAGTTCTTC.

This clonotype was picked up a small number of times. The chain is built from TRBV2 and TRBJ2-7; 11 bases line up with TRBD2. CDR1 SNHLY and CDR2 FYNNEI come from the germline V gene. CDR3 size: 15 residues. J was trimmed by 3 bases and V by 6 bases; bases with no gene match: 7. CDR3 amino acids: CASRDTSGRGYEQYF. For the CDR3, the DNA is TGTGCCAGCAGGGATACTAGCGGGAGAGGCTACGAGCAGTACTTC.

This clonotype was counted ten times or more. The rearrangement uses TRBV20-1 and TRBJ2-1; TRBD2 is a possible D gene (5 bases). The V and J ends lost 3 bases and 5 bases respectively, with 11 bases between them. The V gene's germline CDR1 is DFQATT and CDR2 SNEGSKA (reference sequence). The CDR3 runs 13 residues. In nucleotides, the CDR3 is TGCAGTGCTAGGAGGGCAGCGCACAATGAGCAGTTCTTC. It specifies CSARRAAHNEQFF.

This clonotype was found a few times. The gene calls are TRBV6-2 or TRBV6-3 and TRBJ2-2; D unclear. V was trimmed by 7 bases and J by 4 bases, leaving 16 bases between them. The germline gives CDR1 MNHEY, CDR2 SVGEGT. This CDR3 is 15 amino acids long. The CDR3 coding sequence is TGTGCCAGCAACTACCTGGGGAAGGGCACCGGGGAGCTGTTTTTT. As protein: CASNYLGKGTGELFF.

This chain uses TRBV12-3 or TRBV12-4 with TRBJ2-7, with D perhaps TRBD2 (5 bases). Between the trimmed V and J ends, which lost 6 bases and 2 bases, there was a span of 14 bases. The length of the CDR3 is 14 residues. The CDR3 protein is CASRVGSWTYEQYF. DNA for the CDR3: TGTGCCAGCAGAGTTGGGAGCTGGACCTACGAGCAGTACTTC.

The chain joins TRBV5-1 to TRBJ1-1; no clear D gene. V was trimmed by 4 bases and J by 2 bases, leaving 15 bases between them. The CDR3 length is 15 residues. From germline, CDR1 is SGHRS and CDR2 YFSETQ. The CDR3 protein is CASSATPLSNTEAFF. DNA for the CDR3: TGCGCCAGCAGCGCCACCCCACTTTCTAACACTGAAGCTTTCTTT.

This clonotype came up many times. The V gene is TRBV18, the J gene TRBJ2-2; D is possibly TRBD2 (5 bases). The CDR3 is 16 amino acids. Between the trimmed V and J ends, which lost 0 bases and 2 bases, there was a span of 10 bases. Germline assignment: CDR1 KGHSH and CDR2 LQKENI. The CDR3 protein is CASSPPSPGNTGELFF. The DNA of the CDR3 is TGTGCCAGCTCACCACCGTCCCCGGGAAACACCGGGGAGCTGTTTTTT.

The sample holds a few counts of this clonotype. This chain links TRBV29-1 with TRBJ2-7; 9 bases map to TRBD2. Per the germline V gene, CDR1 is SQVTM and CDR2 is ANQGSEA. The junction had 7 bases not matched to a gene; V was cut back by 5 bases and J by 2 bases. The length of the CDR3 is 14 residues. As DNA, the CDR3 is TGCAGCGTTAGAAGGAGCGGGAGGACCTACGAGCAGTACTTC. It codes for CSVRRSGRTYEQYF.

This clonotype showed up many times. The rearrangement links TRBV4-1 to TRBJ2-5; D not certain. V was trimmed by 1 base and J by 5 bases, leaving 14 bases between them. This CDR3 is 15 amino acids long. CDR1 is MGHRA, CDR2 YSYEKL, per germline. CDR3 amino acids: CASSQAENHRETQYF. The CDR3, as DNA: TGCGCCAGCAGCCAAGCAGAGAATCATCGTGAGACCCAGTACTTC.